This T cell receptor (beta chain) was captured in a study of shared clonotypes between healthy human individuals (dated by TCRdb to 2018 to 2021). Regarding the study in general: The cohort included a few men and a couple of women between 18 and 49 years of age. The study deeply sequenced blood TCR repertoires of about 5 healthy adults to estimate repertoire size and the extent of clonotype sharing between individuals. For each donor, CD4 naive and CD4 memory were each given three plates, CD8 naive was given two plates, and CD8 memory was given one plate. Between about 0.85 and 9.5 billion PBMCs per donor were obtained by leukapheresis. To increase sequencing depth and limit assay-specific biases, different laboratories used diverse techniques to prepare libraries and sequence TCR repertoires.

Inclusive of the bounding cysteine and phenylalanine, the CDR3 is 15 residues long. Only the CDR3 portion is preserved as DNA: 45 bases, with reading frame beginning at the first base. CDR1 and CDR2, per the germline V gene (reference sequence), are SEHNR and FQNEAQ. Between the V and J ends, shortened by 5 bases and 1 base respectively, the junction contains 12 bases. Here is what the overall study found, with its caveats: Higher generation probabilities were observed for clonotypes shared by all four sorted-subset donors than for non-shared clonotypes. Rarefaction of sorted-subset datasets indicated incomplete sequencing despite the large sequencing depth. The genetic and exposure-history diversity represented was limited by the small number of donors. When several donors were compared, the shared fraction of clonotypes was approximately 5% for naive CD4, 3.5% for naive CD8, roughly 2.5% for memory CD4, and under 0.5% for memory CD8. Pairwise subsampling indicated that sequencing depth was expected to affect the degree of clonotype sharing among donors. Only blood was sampled, and tissue TCR repertoires likely differ from those in blood. Naive subsets generally had larger estimated clonotype richness than memory subsets.

Using the deep immunoSEQ assay, TCR CDR3 regions were amplified from genomic DNA by multiplex PCR. Genomic DNA extracted from each cell subset was distributed evenly over all wells of several immunoSEQ 96-well plates, and each plate served as one replicate. For sorted subsets, approximately 200 ng of genomic DNA, equivalent to 25,000 to 30,000 T cell genomes, went into each replicate PCR. Purified libraries were quantified with a Qubit 3.0 fluorometer, sized on a Bioanalyzer 2100, and re-quantified with the KAPA Library Quantification kit. Each immunoSEQ 96-well plate was sequenced on its own single-read 150-cycle Illumina NextSeq 550 flow cell. The source study handled its data this way. Because only junctional sequences without quality scores were contained in the immunoSEQ output, filtering matching that applied to full-length reads could not be performed. To assign V/J genes and CDR3, sequences were annotated using PyIR, a Python wrapper for IgBLAST v1.9, with IMGT germline references. Any read was removed if the V/J assignment was weak (E-value above 1e-6), the CDR3 was missing, or the read contained stop codons, out-of-frame junctions, or ambiguous translated residues. V3J clonotypes were defined as sequences sharing an identical inferred V gene, J gene, and CDR3 amino acid sequence. Percentage overlap between repertoires was calculated by dividing the number of shared unique clonotypes by the size of the smaller repertoire. RTK rarefaction, the Chao1 estimator, and Recon v2.1 estimates of unobserved clonotypes were used to assess repertoire richness. Generation probabilities for all TCRbeta clonotypes obtained by the gDNA method from a handful of donors were computed using OLGA. Held by TCRdb, this immuneACCESS table contains in-frame sequences only and omits some clones. Under half of the omission traces to an unresolved V gene where checked; the cause of the rest is unknown. V and J calls and clone size are as listed in that table; D and trimming were resolved from the DNA. The sample has around 2.5 million clones on record, approximately 93% of them singletons. The ten largest clones represent around 0.4% of the sample.

The donors were healthy, HIV-negative adults with no recently reported acute infections or vaccinations. Every donor was a Caucasian adult living in Nashville, Tennessee, USA. CD4+ T cells were enriched through magnetic negative selection, after which naive cells were positively selected on CD45RA and the remaining negative fraction served as the memory subset. Blood was collected by leukapheresis, and PBMCs were isolated by Ficoll-Histopaque density gradient centrifugation and then cryopreserved in liquid nitrogen vapor phase. Analytical flow cytometry was used to check the purity and quantity of every magnetically sorted T cell population. Genomic DNA was isolated from every sorted fraction and measured by UV absorbance on a Nanodrop 2000c. Details on this clone: What this receptor recognizes is not known. Base qualities are missing; no much larger clone stands one base away. The same CDR3 is also encoded by other DNA sequences in this sample.

Sequenced material: naive CD4+ T cells from PBMCs. Reading the label with the study, this specimen's cell subset or site is: CD45RA+ positively selected. The chain is encoded by TRBV7-9 joined to TRBJ1-3; TRBD1 is possibly the D segment (6 matching bases). This clonotype was obtained from a man between 18 and 29 years old in good health. Some clones in this sample may be carry-over from other donors' samples. The DNA sequence is given as TGTGCCAGCAGCCCCGACAGGCCGTCTGGAAACACCATATATTTT. It translates as CASSPDRPSGNTIYF.